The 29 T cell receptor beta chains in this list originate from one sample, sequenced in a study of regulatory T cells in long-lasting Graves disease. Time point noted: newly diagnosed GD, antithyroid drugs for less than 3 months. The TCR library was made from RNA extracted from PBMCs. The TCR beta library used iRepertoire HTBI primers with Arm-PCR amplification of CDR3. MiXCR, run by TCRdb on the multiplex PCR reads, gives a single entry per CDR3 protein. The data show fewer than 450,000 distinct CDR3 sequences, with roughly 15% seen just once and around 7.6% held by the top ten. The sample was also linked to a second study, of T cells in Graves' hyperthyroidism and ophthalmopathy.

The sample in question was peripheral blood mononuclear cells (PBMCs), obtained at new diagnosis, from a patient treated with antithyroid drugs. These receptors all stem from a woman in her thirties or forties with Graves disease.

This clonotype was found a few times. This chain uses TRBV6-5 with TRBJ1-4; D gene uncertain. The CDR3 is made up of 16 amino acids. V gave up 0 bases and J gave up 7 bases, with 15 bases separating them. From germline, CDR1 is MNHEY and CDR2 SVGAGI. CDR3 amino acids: CASSYSMGIGSEKLFF. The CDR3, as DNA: TGTGCCAGCAGTTACTCGATGGGGATCGGTAGTGAAAAACTGTTTTTT.

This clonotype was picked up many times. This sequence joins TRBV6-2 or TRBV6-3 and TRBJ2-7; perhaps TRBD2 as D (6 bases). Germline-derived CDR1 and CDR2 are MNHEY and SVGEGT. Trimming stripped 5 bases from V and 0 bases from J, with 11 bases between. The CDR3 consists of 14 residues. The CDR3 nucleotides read TGTGCCAGCAGTCATGACGGGAGCTCCTACGAGCAGTACTTC. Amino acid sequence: CASSHDGSSYEQYF.

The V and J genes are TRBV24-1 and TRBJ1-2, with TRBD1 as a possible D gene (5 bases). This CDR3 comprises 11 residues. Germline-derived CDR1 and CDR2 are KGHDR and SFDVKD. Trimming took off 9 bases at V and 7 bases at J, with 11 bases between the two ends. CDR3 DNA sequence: TGTGCCACCTCCTCCGGGACTGGCTACACCTTC. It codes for CATSSGTGYTF.

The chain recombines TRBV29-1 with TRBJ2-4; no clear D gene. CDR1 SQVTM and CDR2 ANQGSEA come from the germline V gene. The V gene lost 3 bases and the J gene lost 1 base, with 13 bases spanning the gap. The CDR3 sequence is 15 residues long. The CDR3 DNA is TGCAGCGTTGATTCCTGGGAAGGGGCCAAAAACATTCAGTACTTC. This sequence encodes CSVDSWEGAKNIQYF.

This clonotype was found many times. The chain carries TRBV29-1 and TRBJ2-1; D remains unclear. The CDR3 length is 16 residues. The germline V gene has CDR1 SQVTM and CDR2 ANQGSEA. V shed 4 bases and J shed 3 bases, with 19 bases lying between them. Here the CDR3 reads CSVASALGRYYNEQFF. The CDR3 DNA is TGCAGCGTTGCTTCCGCCCTCGGGCGGTACTACAATGAGCAGTTCTTC.

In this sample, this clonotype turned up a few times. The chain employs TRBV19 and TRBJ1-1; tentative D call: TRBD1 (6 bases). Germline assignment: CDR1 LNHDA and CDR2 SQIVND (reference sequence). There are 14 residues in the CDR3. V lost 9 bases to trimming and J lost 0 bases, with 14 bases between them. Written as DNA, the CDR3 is TGTGCCAGCACCCCCCAGGGGTTGAACACTGAAGCTTTCTTT. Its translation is CASTPQGLNTEAFF.

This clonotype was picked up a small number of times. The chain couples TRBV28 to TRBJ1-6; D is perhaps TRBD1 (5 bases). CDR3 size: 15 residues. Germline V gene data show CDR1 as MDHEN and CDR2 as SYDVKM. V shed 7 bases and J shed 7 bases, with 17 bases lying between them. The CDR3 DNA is TGTGCCAGCACCATCGGGGCTGGGGTGAATTCACCCCTCCACTTT. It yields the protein CASTIGAGVNSPLHF.

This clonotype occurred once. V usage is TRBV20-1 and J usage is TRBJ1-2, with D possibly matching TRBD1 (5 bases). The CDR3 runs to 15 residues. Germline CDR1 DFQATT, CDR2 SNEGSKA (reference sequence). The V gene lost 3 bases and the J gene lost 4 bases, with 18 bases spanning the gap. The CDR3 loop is CSARGEGRRGYGYTF. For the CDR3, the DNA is TGCAGTGCTAGGGGGGAGGGCAGGAGGGGCTATGGCTACACCTTC.

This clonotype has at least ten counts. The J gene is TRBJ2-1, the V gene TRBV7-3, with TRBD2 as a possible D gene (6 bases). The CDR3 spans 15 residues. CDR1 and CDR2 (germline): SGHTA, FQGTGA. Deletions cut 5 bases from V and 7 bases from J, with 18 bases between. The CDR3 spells CASSNIPPGDNEQFF. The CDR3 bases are TGTGCCAGCAGCAATATCCCCCCGGGGGATAATGAGCAGTTCTTC.

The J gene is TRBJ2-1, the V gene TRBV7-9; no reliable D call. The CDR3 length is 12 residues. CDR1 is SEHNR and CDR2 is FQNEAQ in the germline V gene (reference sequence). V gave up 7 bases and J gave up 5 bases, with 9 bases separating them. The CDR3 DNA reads TGTGCCAGCACCGCCCTCGACAATGAGCAGTTCTTC. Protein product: CASTALDNEQFF. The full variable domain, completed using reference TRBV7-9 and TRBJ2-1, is DTGVSQNPRHKITKRGQNVTFRCDPISEHNRLYWYRQTLGQGPEFLTYFQNEAQLEKSRLLSDRFSAERPKGSFSTLEIQRTEQGDSAMYLCASTALDNEQFFGPGTRLTVL.

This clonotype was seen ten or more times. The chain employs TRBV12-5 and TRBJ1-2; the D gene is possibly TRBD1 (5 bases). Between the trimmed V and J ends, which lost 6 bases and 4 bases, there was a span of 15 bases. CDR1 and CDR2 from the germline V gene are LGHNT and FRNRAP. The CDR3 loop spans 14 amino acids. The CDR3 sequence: CASGMTAYGYGYTF. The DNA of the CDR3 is TGTGCTAGTGGCATGACAGCTTATGGCTATGGCTACACCTTC.

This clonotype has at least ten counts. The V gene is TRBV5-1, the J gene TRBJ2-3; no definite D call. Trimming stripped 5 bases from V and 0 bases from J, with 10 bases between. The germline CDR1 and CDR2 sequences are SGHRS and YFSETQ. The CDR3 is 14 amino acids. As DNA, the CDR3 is TGCGCCAGCAGACCATCGACCAGCACAGATACGCAGTATTTT. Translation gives CASRPSTSTDTQYF.

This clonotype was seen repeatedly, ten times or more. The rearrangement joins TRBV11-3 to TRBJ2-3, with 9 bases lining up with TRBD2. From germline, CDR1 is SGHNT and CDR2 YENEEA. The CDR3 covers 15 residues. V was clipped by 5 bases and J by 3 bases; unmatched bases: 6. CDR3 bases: TGTGCCAGCAGCCCCGGGACTAGCAAGACAGATACGCAGTATTTT. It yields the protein CASSPGTSKTDTQYF.

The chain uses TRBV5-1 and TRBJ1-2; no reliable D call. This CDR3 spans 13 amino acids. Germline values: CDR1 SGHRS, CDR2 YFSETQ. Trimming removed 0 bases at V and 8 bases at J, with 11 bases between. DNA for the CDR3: TGCGCCAGCAGCTTGGGTACGGCATGGGGCTACACCTTC. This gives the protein CASSLGTAWGYTF. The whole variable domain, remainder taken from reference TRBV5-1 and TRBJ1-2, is KAGVTQTPRYLIKTRGQQVTLSCSPISGHRSVSWYQQTPGQGLQFLFEYFSETQRNKGNFPGRFSGRQFSNSRSEMNVSTLELGDSALYLCASSLGTAWGYTFGSGTRLTVV.

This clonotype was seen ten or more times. CDR3 protein: CAWSLGANTEAFF. The DNA of the CDR3 is TGTGCCTGGAGCCTGGGAGCGAACACTGAAGCTTTCTTT. V is TRBV30 and J is TRBJ1-1; D gene uncertain. Germline V lookup: CDR1 GTSNPN, CDR2 SVGIG (reference sequence). Trimming removed 3 bases at V and 1 base at J, with 9 bases between. The CDR3 contains 13 residues.

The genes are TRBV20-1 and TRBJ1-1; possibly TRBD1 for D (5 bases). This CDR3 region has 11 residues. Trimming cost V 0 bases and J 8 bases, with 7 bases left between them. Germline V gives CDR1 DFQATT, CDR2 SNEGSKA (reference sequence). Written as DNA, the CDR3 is TGCAGTGCTAGAGACCGGACAGAAGCTTTCTTT. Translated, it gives CSARDRTEAFF.

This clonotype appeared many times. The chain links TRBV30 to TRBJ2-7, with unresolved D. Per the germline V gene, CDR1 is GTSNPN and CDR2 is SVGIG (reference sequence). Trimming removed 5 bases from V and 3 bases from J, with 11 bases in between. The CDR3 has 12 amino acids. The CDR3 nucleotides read TGTGCCTGGGCGTCGTCCTTCTACGAGCAGTACTTC. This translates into CAWASSFYEQYF.

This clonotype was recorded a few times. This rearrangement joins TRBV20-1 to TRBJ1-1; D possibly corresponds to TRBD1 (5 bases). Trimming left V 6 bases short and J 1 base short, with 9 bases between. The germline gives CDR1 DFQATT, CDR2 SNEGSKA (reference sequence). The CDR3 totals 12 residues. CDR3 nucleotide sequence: TGCAGTGCAGAACAGGCGAACACTGAAGCTTTCTTT. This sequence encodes CSAEQANTEAFF.

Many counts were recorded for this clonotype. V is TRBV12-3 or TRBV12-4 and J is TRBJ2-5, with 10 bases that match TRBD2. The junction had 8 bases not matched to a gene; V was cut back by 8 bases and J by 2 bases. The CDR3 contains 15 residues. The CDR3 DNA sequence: TGTGCCAGCGGTCCAGCGGGAGGGCCTCAAGAGACCCAGTACTTC. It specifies CASGPAGGPQETQYF.

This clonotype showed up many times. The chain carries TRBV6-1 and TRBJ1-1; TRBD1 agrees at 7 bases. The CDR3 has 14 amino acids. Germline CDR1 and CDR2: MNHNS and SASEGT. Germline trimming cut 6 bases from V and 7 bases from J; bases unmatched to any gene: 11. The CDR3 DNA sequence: TGTGCCAGCAGGACGACAGGGTATGAATTTGAAGCTTTCTTT. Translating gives CASRTTGYEFEAFF.

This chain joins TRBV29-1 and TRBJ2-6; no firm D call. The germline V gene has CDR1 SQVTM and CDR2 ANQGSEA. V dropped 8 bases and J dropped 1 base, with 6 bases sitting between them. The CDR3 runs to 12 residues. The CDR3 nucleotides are TGCAGCTGTCAATCTGGGGCCAACGTCCTGACTTTC. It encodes CSCQSGANVLTF.

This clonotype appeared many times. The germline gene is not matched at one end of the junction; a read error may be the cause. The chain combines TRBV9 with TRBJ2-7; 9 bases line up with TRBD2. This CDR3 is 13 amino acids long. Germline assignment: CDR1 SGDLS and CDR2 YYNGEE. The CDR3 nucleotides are TGTGCCAGCAGCCTTTGGTCCAAGCGGGAGGAAAGCTTC. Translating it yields CASSLWSKREESF.

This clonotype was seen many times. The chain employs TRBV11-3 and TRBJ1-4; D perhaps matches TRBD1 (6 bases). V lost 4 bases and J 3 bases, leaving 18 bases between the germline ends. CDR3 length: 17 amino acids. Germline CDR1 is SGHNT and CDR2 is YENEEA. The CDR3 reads CASSSRTQGRANEKLFF. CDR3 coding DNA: TGTGCCAGCAGCTCCCGGACCCAGGGGCGGGCTAATGAAAAACTGTTTTTT.

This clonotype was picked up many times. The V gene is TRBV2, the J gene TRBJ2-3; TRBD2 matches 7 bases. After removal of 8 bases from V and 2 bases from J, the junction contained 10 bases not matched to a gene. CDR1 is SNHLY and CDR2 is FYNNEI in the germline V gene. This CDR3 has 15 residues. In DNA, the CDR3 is TGTGCCAGCCGAACCGAAGCGGGGTACACAGATACGCAGTATTTT. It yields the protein CASRTEAGYTDTQYF. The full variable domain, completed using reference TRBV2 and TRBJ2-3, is EPEVTQTPSHQVTQMGQEVILRCVPISNHLYFYWYRQILGQKVEFLVSFYNNEISEKSEIFDDQFSVERPDGSNFTLKIRSTKLEDSAMYFCASRTEAGYTDTQYFGPGTRLTVL.

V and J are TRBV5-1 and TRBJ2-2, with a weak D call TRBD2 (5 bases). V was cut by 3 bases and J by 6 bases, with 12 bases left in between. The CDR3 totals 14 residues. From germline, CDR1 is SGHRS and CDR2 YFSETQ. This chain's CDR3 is CASSSNLAPGELFF. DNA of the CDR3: TGCGCCAGCAGCTCGAATCTAGCACCCGGGGAGCTGTTTTTT.

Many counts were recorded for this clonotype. The CDR3 nucleotides are TGCAGTGCTAGATCGCCAGGTGAAAATTTCTACAATGAGCAGTTCTTC. Its protein product is CSARSPGENFYNEQFF. The V gene is TRBV20-1, the J gene TRBJ2-1; D unclear. From germline, CDR1 is DFQATT and CDR2 SNEGSKA (reference sequence). The CDR3 runs to 16 residues. V shed 2 bases and J shed 3 bases, with 17 bases lying between them.

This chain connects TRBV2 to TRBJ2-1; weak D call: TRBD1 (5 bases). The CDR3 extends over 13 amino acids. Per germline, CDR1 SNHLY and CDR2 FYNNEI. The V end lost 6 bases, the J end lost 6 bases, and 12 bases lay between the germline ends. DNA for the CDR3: TGTGCCAGCAGGAGACAGAGAACCAATGAGCAGTTCTTC. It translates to CASRRQRTNEQFF.

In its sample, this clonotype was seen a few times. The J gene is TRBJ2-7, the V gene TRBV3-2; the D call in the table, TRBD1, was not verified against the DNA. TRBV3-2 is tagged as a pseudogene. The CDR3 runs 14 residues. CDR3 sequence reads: CASSQRDSRYEQYF. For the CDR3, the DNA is TGTGCCAGCAGCCAGCGGGACAGTCGCTACGAGCAGTACTTC.

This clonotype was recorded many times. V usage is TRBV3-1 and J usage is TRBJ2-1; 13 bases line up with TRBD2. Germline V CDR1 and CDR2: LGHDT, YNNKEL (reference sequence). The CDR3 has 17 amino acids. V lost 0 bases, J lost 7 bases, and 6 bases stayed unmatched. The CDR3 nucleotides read TGTGCCAGCAGCCAAGATAGGAGGACTAGCGGGAGTAATGAGCAGTTCTTC. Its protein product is CASSQDRRTSGSNEQFF.